This T cell receptor beta chain was profiled in a study of T cells expressing NK-cell markers. At the level of the study: The authors sequenced eight donors, of whom seven were HCMV-seropositive and one was seronegative. The study's findings and limits: Leadership of the CD3+CD56-NKG2C+ fraction also belonged to these clonotypes in four donors.

In regard to this clonotype: Antigen specificity is unknown.

CDR1 is SGHRS, CDR2 YFSETQ, per germline. The CDR3 spans 15 residues. From the 5' RACE reads, TCRdb lists one entry per CDR3 protein and no DNA. The listing contains hundreds of thousands of distinct CDR3 sequences. Material: blood T cells: a sorted CD56 or NKG2C T cell subset, CD4+ or CD8+ T cells, or bulk PBMC T cells (not recorded which). The chain has TRBV5-1 and TRBJ2-1; no DNA is available, so the TRBD2 call from TCRdb remains unchecked. This clonotype originated in a woman between 18 and 70 years old in good health. CDR3 protein: CASSLRTSGGDEQFF.